Each of the 13 T cell receptor beta chains below was sequenced from the same sample in a study of response to subunit inactivated influenza vaccine. MiXCR, applied by TCRdb to the RT-PCR reads, yields one record per CDR3 protein. The data show around 710,000 distinct CDR3 sequences, approximately 13% seen once. This material consisted of PBMCs from blood, taken 14 to 15 days before vaccination. The source of these receptors is a man aged 50-59 years who received an inactivated influenza vaccine.

The V and J genes are TRBV12-3 or TRBV12-4 and TRBJ2-5, with no clear D. V gave up 5 bases and J gave up 5 bases, with 21 bases separating them. The CDR3 spans 16 residues. The CDR3 spells CASSLDPPDVRETQYF. The CDR3 DNA reads TGTGCCAGCAGTCTCGATCCCCCGGACGTTCGGGAGACCCAGTACTTC.

This clonotype was picked up many times. The V call is TRBV6-6, the J call TRBJ1-4; D call uncertain. Looked up from germline, CDR1 is MNHNY and CDR2 is SVGAGI (reference sequence). The V and J ends lost 2 bases and 5 bases respectively, with 0 bases between them. This CDR3 is built from 11 residues. The DNA of the CDR3 is TGTGCCAGCAGTTACAATGAAAAACTGTTTTTT. Its translation: CASSYNEKLFF.

In this sample, this clonotype turned up many times. This chain links TRBV4-1 with TRBJ1-4; the D is unclear. The CDR3 is made up of 17 amino acids. V was trimmed by 4 bases and J by 5 bases, leaving 20 bases between them. Germline V gene lookup returns CDR1 MGHRA and CDR2 YSYEKL. CDR3 residues: CASSLAWSRDLNEKLFF. CDR3 DNA sequence: TGCGCCAGCAGCCTCGCGTGGTCGAGAGACCTGAATGAAAAACTGTTTTTT.

The sample holds a few counts of this clonotype. The J gene is TRBJ1-1, the V gene TRBV5-1; the D gene is possibly TRBD1 (6 bases). Germline-derived CDR1 and CDR2 are SGHRS and YFSETQ. The length of the CDR3 is 15 residues. The V end lost 5 bases, the J end lost 4 bases, and 18 bases lay between the germline ends. CDR3 sequence (DNA): TGCGCCAGCAGACAAACAGGGTCTGGAGCCACTGAAGCTTTCTTT. Protein: CASRQTGSGATEAFF. The entire variable domain, with the rest obtained from reference TRBV5-1 and TRBJ1-1, is as follows: KAGVTQTPRYLIKTRGQQVTLSCSPISGHRSVSWYQQTPGQGLQFLFEYFSETQRNKGNFPGRFSGRQFSNSRSEMNVSTLELGDSALYLCASRQTGSGATEAFFGQGTRLTVV.

In its sample, this clonotype was seen many times. J is TRBJ1-3 and V is TRBV20-1; 7 bases agree with TRBD1. The V segment lost 0 bases and the J segment 4 bases; nucleotides outside the gene matches: 9. Per the germline V gene, CDR1 is DFQATT and CDR2 is SNEGSKA (reference sequence). The CDR3 has 16 amino acids. The CDR3: CSARDRRQGDGNTIYF. CDR3 DNA sequence: TGCAGTGCTAGAGACCGACGACAGGGTGACGGAAACACCATATATTTT.

This clonotype was picked up many times. At one of its ends the junction is not consistent with the germline gene, which may arise from a read error. This chain uses TRBV5-1 with TRBJ1-4, with D uncertain. Germline V CDR1 and CDR2: SGHRS, YFSETQ. This CDR3 has 15 amino acids. The CDR3 sequence is CASSSTPAFNEKLFF. The CDR3 coding sequence is TGCGCCAGCAGCTCGACACCAGCCTTTAATGAGAAACTGTTTTTT.

The chain has TRBV5-1 and TRBJ2-7, with TRBD2 matching over 14 bases. From germline, CDR1 is SGHRS and CDR2 YFSETQ. V dropped 0 bases and J dropped 0; count of bases not matched to a gene: 11. This CDR3 spans 20 amino acids. CDR3 DNA sequence: TGCGCCAGCAGCTTGGAGCCGACTAGCGGGAGGGCCCCAAACTCCTACGAGCAGTACTTC. Protein: CASSLEPTSGRAPNSYEQYF.

The chain links TRBV11-2 to TRBJ2-5, with 12 bases that match TRBD2. The V and J ends lost 8 bases and 4 bases, in that order; junction bases with no gene match: 5. Germline V gene lookup returns CDR1 SGHAT and CDR2 FQNNGV. The CDR3 is 14 residues long. The CDR3 DNA follows: TGTGCCAGCGTCACTAGCGGGGGGAGAGAGACCCAGTACTTC. Protein: CASVTSGGRETQYF.

This clonotype was picked up many times. The chain recombines TRBV2 with TRBJ1-1; D might be TRBD1 (5 bases). Germline CDR1 SNHLY, CDR2 FYNNEI. The CDR3 covers 14 residues. The V end was cut by 3 bases, the J end by 7 bases, with 15 bases between. In nucleotides, the CDR3 is TGTGCCAGCAGTGAGGGACCAACAGGACTTGAAGCTTTCTTT. It is translated as CASSEGPTGLEAFF.

This clonotype occurred a few times. The chain carries TRBV7-9 and TRBJ2-7; 8 nucleotides align to TRBD2. This CDR3 comprises 15 residues. Germline V CDR1 and CDR2: SEHNR, FQNEAQ (reference sequence). With 5 bases clipped from V and 0 bases from J, the junction kept 6 bases outside the gene matches. The CDR3 nucleotides read TGTGCCAGCAGCCTCACAGGGACTAGCTCCTACGAGCAGTACTTC. It encodes CASSLTGTSSYEQYF.

This clonotype occurred many times. V and J are TRBV5-1 and TRBJ2-1; D might be TRBD2 (5 bases). The germline V gene has CDR1 SGHRS and CDR2 YFSETQ. CDR3 length: 16 amino acids. The V and J ends lost 7 bases and 2 bases respectively, with 19 bases between them. CDR3 nucleotide sequence: TGCGCCAGCGGAGAGAGGGCCTCGCGGGCCTACAATGAGCAGTTCTTC. Translating gives CASGERASRAYNEQFF.

The V gene is TRBV27, the J gene TRBJ2-4; TRBD2 matches at 7 bases. Germline CDR1 MNHEY, CDR2 SMNVEV (reference sequence). The V segment lost 6 bases and the J segment 0 bases; nucleotides outside the gene matches: 11. The CDR3 has 17 residues. Here the CDR3 DNA reads TGTGCCAGCAGCCCCCCACTCGGCGGGGGAGCCAAAAACATTCAGTACTTC. Its protein is CASSPPLGGGAKNIQYF.

V gene TRBV29-1 combines with J gene TRBJ2-1, with D tentatively TRBD1 or TRBD2 (5 bases each). Trimming left V 7 bases short and J 7 bases short, with 17 bases between. CDR1 and CDR2 from the germline V gene are SQVTM and ANQGSEA. The CDR3 consists of 13 residues. The CDR3 region is CSDSFGGENEQFF. In nucleotides, the CDR3 is TGCAGCGACAGCTTTGGGGGTGAGAATGAGCAGTTCTTC.